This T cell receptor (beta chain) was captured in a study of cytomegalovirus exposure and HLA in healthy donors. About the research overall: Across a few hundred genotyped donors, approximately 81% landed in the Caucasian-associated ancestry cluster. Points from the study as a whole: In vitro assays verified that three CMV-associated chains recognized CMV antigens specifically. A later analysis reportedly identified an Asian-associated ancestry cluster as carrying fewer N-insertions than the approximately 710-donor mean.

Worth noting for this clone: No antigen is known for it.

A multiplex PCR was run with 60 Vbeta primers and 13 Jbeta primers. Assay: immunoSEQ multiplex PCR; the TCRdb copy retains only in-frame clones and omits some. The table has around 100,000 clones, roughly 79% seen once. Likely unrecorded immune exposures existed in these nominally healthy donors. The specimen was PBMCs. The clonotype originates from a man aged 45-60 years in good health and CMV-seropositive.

The CDR3 DNA sequence: TGTGCCACCATGACAGCCACTGGGGATTCACCCCTCCACTTT. As protein: CATMTATGDSPLHF. V and J are TRBV28 and TRBJ1-6; D perhaps matches TRBD1 (5 bases). Deletions cut 10 bases from V and 8 bases from J, with 18 bases between. CDR1 is MDHEN, CDR2 SYDVKM, per germline. CDR3 length equals 14 residues. Drawing the rest from reference TRBV28 and TRBJ1-6, the complete variable domain is DVKVTQSSRYLVKRTGEKVFLECVQDMDHENMFWYRQDPGLGLRLIYFSYDVKMKEKGDIPEGYSVSREKKERFSLILESASTNQTSMYLCATMTATGDSPLHFGNGTRLTVT.